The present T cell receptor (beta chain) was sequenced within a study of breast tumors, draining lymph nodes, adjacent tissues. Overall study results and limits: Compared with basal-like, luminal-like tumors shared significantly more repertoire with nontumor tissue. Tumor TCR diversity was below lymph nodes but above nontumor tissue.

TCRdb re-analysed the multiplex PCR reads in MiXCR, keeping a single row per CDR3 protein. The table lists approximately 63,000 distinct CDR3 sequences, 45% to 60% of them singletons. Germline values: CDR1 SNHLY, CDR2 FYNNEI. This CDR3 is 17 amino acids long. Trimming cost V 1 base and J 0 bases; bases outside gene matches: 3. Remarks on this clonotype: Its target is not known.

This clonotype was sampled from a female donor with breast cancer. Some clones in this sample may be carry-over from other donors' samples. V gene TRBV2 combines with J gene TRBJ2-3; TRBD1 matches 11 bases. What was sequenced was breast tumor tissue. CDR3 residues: CASSEGTGGGSTDTQYF. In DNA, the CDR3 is TGTGCCAGCAGTGAAGGGACAGGGGGCGGTAGCACAGATACGCAGTATTTT.